The clone carrying this T cell receptor (beta chain) was found a few times. The antigen is undetermined. The sample originates from a study of OX40 agonist ivuxolimab in advanced cancers. The overall study: The dose-escalation cohort was about 80% male, with a mean age of approximately 62 years, ranging about 23 to 79.

The CDR3 covers 14 residues. Germline-derived CDR1 and CDR2 are SGHTA and FQGTGA. The germline V and J ends were trimmed by 1 base and 6 bases, with 10 bases remaining between them. Libraries were prepared by immunoSEQ multiplex PCR; TCRdb keeps only in-frame clonotypes and omits some of them. The sample lists over 90,000 clones; 86% were seen once. The study's findings and limits: Antigen specificity was not determined for the expanded peripheral T cells. Some nonresponders additionally presented with little normalized T-cell clonal expansion. At doses 0.1 to 3.0 mg/kg, CD4+ and CD8+ clones expanded.

The V call is TRBV7-3, the J call TRBJ2-1; the D gene is possibly TRBD2 (5 bases). The source is an adult with an advanced solid tumor such as melanoma, head and neck, liver or kidney cancer. Sequencing was performed on CD4+ or CD8+ T cells sorted from blood, taken in a trial of the OX40 agonist ivuxolimab. The CDR3 coding sequence is TGTGCCAGCAGCTTAAGTCTAGCAATCAATGAGCAGTTCTTC. Translated, it gives CASSLSLAINEQFF.